This T cell receptor (beta chain) comes out of a study of T-cell memory formation after mild COVID-19. Germline V lookup: CDR1 MNHEY, CDR2 SVGAGI. The germline V and J ends were trimmed by 2 bases and 8 bases, with 10 bases remaining between them. The CDR3 is made up of 13 amino acids. This clonotype came up many times. The antigen remains undetermined. Study conclusions and caveats: Within pre-infection memory, some responding clones were found, suggesting cross-reactive memory joined.

Each CDR3 protein is one row after TCRdb ran MiXCR on the 5' RACE reads. The table lists more than 150,000 distinct CDR3 sequences, 11% of them singletons, with 3.5% to 4.5% in the top ten. Sequencing was carried out using PBMCs or a T cell subset sorted from them (not recorded which). The sequence came from a man younger than 35 who had mild COVID-19 (a few samples of this study predate the infection). Cell type and time point are not known. The gene calls are TRBV6-5 and TRBJ1-5, with D possibly being TRBD1 (6 bases). The CDR3 DNA reads TGTGCCAGCAGTTACCGGGGGCGTGAGCCCCAGCATTTT. Amino acids: CASSYRGREPQHF.